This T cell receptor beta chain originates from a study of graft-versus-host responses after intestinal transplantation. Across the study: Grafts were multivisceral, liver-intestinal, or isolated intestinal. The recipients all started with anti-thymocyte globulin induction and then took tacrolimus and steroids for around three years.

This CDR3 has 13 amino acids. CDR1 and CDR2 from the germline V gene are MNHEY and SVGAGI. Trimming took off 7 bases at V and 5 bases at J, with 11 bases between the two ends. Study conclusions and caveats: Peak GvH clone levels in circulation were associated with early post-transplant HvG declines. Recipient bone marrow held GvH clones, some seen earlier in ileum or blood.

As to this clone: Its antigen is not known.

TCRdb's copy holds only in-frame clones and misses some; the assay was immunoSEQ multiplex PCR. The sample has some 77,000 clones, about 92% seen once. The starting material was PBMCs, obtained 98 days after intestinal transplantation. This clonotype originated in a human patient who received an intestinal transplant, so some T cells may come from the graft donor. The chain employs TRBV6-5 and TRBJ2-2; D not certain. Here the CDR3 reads CASTGFRTGELFF. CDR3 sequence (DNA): TGTGCCAGCACGGGCTTTCGAACCGGGGAGCTGTTTTTT.